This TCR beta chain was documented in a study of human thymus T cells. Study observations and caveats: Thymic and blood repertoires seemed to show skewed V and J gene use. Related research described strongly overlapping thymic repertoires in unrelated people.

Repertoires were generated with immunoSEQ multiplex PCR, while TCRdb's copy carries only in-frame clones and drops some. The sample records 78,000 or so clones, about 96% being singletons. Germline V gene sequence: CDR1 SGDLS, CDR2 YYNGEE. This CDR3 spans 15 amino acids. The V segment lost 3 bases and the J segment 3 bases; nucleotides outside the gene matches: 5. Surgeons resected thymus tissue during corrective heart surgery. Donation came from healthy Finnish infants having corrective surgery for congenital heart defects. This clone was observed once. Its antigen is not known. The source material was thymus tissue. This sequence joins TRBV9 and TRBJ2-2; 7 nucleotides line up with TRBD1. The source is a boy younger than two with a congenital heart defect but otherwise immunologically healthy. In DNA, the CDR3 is TGTGCCAGCAGCGGAGGGACAGTTTACACCGGGGAGCTGTTTTTT. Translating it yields CASSGGTVYTGELFF.